The clone carrying this T cell receptor (beta chain) has a handful of counts. Original methodology: It was from reference gene primer amplification that nucleated cell counts were estimated. Repertoires were generated with immunoSEQ multiplex PCR, while TCRdb's copy carries only in-frame clones and drops some. V and J calls and clone size are those listed in that table; D and trimming were worked out from the DNA. The table lists nearly 110,000 clones, around 75% of them singletons, with roughly 0.9% in the top ten. This CDR3 has 15 residues. The germline V gene has CDR1 SQVTM and CDR2 ANQGSEA. Trimming left V 5 bases short and J 0 bases short, with 13 bases between. The data belong to a study of blood T cell repertoires in COVID-19. Study information: T cells, B-cell-depleted T cells, or PBMCs provided the cDNA or gDNA that served as material.

What was sequenced was peripheral blood. The sequence was collected from a human donor with acute or convalescent COVID-19. The donor label of this sample is uncertain. The rearrangement uses TRBV29-1 and TRBJ2-2; D perhaps matches TRBD2 (6 bases). The CDR3 protein is CSVQTEGTNTGELFF. CDR3 in DNA: TGCAGCGTTCAAACGGAGGGGACGAACACCGGGGAGCTGTTTTTT.